Presented here are 24 T cell receptor beta chains from one specimen sequenced in a study of cytomegalovirus exposure and HLA in healthy donors. PCR amplification relied on 60 Vbeta primers (plus 13 Jbeta primers). Using immunoSEQ multiplex PCR, the repertoire was profiled, and TCRdb retains in-frame clones only, with some absent. The sample yields roughly 120,000 clones, around 73% seen once. The material sequenced was PBMCs. These receptors came from a man aged 55-75 years in good health and CMV-seropositive.

This clone turned up a few times. This chain joins TRBV5-1 and TRBJ2-1, with TRBD2 identical over 15 bases. Germline trimming cut 4 bases from V and 2 bases from J; bases unmatched to any gene: 4. This CDR3 is built from 17 residues. From germline, CDR1 is SGHRS and CDR2 YFSETQ. The CDR3 nucleotides are TGCGCCAGCAGCCGGACTAGCGGGGGGGCGACCTACAATGAGCAGTTCTTC. This sequence encodes CASSRTSGGATYNEQFF.

This chain links TRBV5-1 with TRBJ2-5; 8 bases agree with TRBD1. This CDR3 contains 14 residues. Trimming removed 1 base from V and 3 bases from J; junction bases left unmatched: 2. Germline-derived CDR1 and CDR2 are SGHRS and YFSETQ. CDR3 region: CASSLLGQEETQYF. CDR3 coding DNA: TGCGCCAGCAGCTTGTTGGGACAGGAAGAGACCCAGTACTTC. Drawing the rest from reference TRBV5-1 and TRBJ2-5, the complete variable domain is KAGVTQTPRYLIKTRGQQVTLSCSPISGHRSVSWYQQTPGQGLQFLFEYFSETQRNKGNFPGRFSGRQFSNSRSEMNVSTLELGDSALYLCASSLLGQEETQYFGPGTRLLVL.

The chain is built from TRBV28 and TRBJ1-2, with 7 bases that match TRBD1. J gave up 4 bases and V 2 bases, and 7 bases lay outside the gene matches. The CDR3 spans 15 residues. Germline V gene lookup returns CDR1 MDHEN and CDR2 SYDVKM. The chain's CDR3 is CASSLPGQNLYGYTF. CDR3 sequence (DNA): TGTGCCAGCAGTTTACCGGGACAGAACCTCTATGGCTACACCTTC.

The rearrangement joins TRBV6-5 to TRBJ2-1; 10 bases align to TRBD2. V dropped 8 bases and J dropped 3; count of bases not matched to a gene: 4. Per germline, CDR1 MNHEY and CDR2 SVGAGI. CDR3 size: 14 residues. The CDR3 DNA sequence: TGTGCCAGCTCTAGCGGGGGTGTCTACAATGAGCAGTTCTTC. Protein product: CASSSGGVYNEQFF.

The rearrangement uses TRBV6-1 and TRBJ1-6; D is possibly TRBD1 (6 bases). The CDR3 totals 13 residues. Germline assignment: CDR1 MNHNS and CDR2 SASEGT. Deletions cut 8 bases from V and 7 bases from J, with 12 bases between. As DNA, the CDR3 is TGTGCCAGCTCACAGGGTGGGAATTCACCCCTCCACTTT. This gives the protein CASSQGGNSPLHF.

In DNA, the CDR3 is TGCAGCGTTAAAAACAGAGGCGGGCTCGAGCAGTACTTC. Translated: CSVKNRGGLEQYF. J is TRBJ2-7 and V is TRBV29-1; D is possibly TRBD2 (5 bases). Deletions cut 5 bases from V and 6 bases from J, with 17 bases between. CDR3 length: 13 residues. Germline assignment: CDR1 SQVTM and CDR2 ANQGSEA.

V gene TRBV7-3 combines with J gene TRBJ2-1; 7 nucleotides align to TRBD2. The CDR3 length is 15 residues. Germline values: CDR1 SGHTA, CDR2 FQGTGA. J gave up 5 bases and V 0 bases, and 4 bases lay outside the gene matches. The DNA of the CDR3 is TGTGCCAGCAGCTTAACCAGCGGGGTTAACAATGAGCAGTTCTTC. It translates to CASSLTSGVNNEQFF.

The chain links TRBV2 to TRBJ1-1; 10 bases line up with TRBD1. This CDR3 has 14 amino acids. Per germline, CDR1 SNHLY and CDR2 FYNNEI. With 5 bases clipped from V and 2 bases from J, the junction kept 2 bases outside the gene matches. CDR3 in DNA: TGTGCCAGCAGTCGACAGGGGGCTAACACTGAAGCTTTCTTT. Its protein product is CASSRQGANTEAFF.

The chain is built from TRBV19 and TRBJ1-1; the D gene is possibly TRBD1 (5 bases). The CDR3 is made up of 14 amino acids. CDR1 and CDR2 (germline): LNHDA, SQIVND (reference sequence). V dropped 7 bases and J dropped 2 bases, with 14 bases sitting between them. CDR3 region: CASTSGGSNTEAFF. CDR3 sequence (DNA): TGTGCCAGTACCTCGGGGGGGAGCAACACTGAAGCTTTCTTT.

This clone showed up just once. The rearrangement joins TRBV19 to TRBJ1-5; 9 nucleotides align to TRBD1. J gave up 6 bases and V 7 bases, and 7 bases lay outside the gene matches. Germline lookup yields CDR1 LNHDA and CDR2 SQIVND (reference sequence). The CDR3 has 14 residues. CDR3 DNA sequence: TGTGCCAGTAAATCGGGACAGGGAAGTCAGCCCCAGCATTTT. Encoded protein: CASKSGQGSQPQHF.

This clone was observed once. This chain joins TRBV12-5 and TRBJ1-4, with 7 positions matching TRBD1. The CDR3 covers 15 residues. V was clipped by 0 bases and J by 7 bases; unmatched bases: 5. The germline V gene encodes CDR1 LGHNT and CDR2 FRNRAP. The CDR3 DNA reads as TGTGCTAGTGGTTTGGTTAACCCAGGGGGTGAAAAACTGTTTTTT. It yields the protein CASGLVNPGGEKLFF.

The J gene is TRBJ2-4, the V gene TRBV6-1; 10 nucleotides align to TRBD1. CDR1 is MNHNS and CDR2 is SASEGT in the germline V gene. This CDR3 region has 16 residues. J gave up 6 bases and V 0 bases, and 5 bases lay outside the gene matches. Here the CDR3 DNA reads TGTGCCAGCAGTGAAGCCAGGACAGGGGGTACAAACATTCAGTACTTC. This gives the protein CASSEARTGGTNIQYF.

The chain joins TRBV5-1 to TRBJ1-1, with a tentative D call TRBD1 (6 bases). Germline V lookup: CDR1 SGHRS, CDR2 YFSETQ. The CDR3 totals 16 residues. V dropped 10 bases and J dropped 1 base, with 23 bases sitting between them. CDR3 DNA: TGCGCCCCCGCCCCCACGGACAGCACGGAGAACACTGAAGCTTTCTTT. It codes for CAPAPTDSTENTEAFF.

This clone is a singleton in its sample. The chain recombines TRBV6-1 with TRBJ1-2; 10 bases agree with TRBD1. Germline V CDR1 and CDR2: MNHNS, SASEGT. The CDR3 sequence is 14 residues long. V was pared by 6 bases and J by 7 bases, with 8 bases of the junction left unmatched. CDR3 DNA: TGTGCCAGCAGCGAAACCCGGGACAGGGGTGGCTACACCTTC. It is translated as CASSETRDRGGYTF.

The chain combines TRBV5-1 with TRBJ2-1, with 9 bases fitting TRBD2. The CDR3 has 14 residues. With 7 bases clipped from V and 7 bases from J, the junction kept 9 bases outside the gene matches. Germline CDR1 and CDR2: SGHRS and YFSETQ. CDR3 residues: CASSQLAGKNEQFF. The CDR3 nucleotides read TGCGCCAGCTCCCAGCTAGCGGGGAAGAATGAGCAGTTCTTC.

This clone was picked up a small number of times. The genes are TRBV29-1 and TRBJ2-3; 7 nucleotides agree with TRBD1. The junction had 9 bases not matched to a gene; V was cut back by 5 bases and J by 4 bases. There are 14 residues in the CDR3. Per the germline V gene, CDR1 is SQVTM and CDR2 is ANQGSEA. CDR3 nucleotides: TGCAGCGTTTTGGGACAGTCGAACCCAGATACGCAGTATTTT. This encodes CSVLGQSNPDTQYF.

The genes are TRBV2 and TRBJ1-2; TRBD1 matches 7 bases. This CDR3 is 16 amino acids long. J was trimmed by 5 bases and V by 4 bases; bases with no gene match: 13. Germline CDR1 is SNHLY and CDR2 is FYNNEI. In DNA, the CDR3 is TGTGCCAGCAGTGTTCTTACACAGGGGCTGGGTTATGGCTACACCTTC. Protein: CASSVLTQGLGYGYTF.

The chain employs TRBV11-2 and TRBJ1-1; TRBD1 is a possible D gene (5 bases). V was shortened by 0 bases and J by 2 bases, with 13 bases between the two germline ends. There are 16 residues in the CDR3. CDR1 SGHAT and CDR2 FQNNGV come from the germline V gene. The CDR3 nucleotides are TGTGCCAGCAGCTTAGATCGTGGCAGGGTAAACACTGAAGCTTTCTTT. Translating it yields CASSLDRGRVNTEAFF.

The V and J genes are TRBV19 and TRBJ1-5; D not resolved. Trimming shortened V by 8 bases and J by 8 bases, and 16 bases separated the two germline ends. CDR1 and CDR2 (germline): LNHDA, SQIVND (reference sequence). The CDR3 is 13 residues long. Here the CDR3 reads CASHTNPQEPQHF. The CDR3 region has the DNA TGTGCCAGTCACACCAATCCTCAGGAGCCCCAGCATTTT.

The rearrangement uses TRBV7-3 and TRBJ2-7, with 8 positions matching TRBD1. Germline values: CDR1 SGHTA, CDR2 FQGTGA. This CDR3 spans 12 amino acids. V lost 2 bases, J lost 6 bases, and 0 bases stayed unmatched. The CDR3 nucleotides are TGTGCCAGCAGCTTAGACAGGGGCGAGCAGTACTTC. It encodes CASSLDRGEQYF.

The chain carries TRBV28 and TRBJ1-2, with 7 bases aligning to TRBD1. The CDR3 length is 13 residues. Germline trimming cut 5 bases from V and 6 bases from J; bases unmatched to any gene: 6. Per the germline V gene, CDR1 is MDHEN and CDR2 is SYDVKM. The CDR3 sequence: CASSPTGVHGYTF. The CDR3 nucleotides are TGTGCCAGCAGTCCCACAGGGGTGCATGGCTACACCTTC.

Only a few counts were recorded for this clone. This chain links TRBV5-1 with TRBJ2-7; 11 bases map to TRBD2. The germline V gene has CDR1 SGHRS and CDR2 YFSETQ. The CDR3 extends over 15 amino acids. V lost 4 bases and J lost 7; bases outside the gene matches: 10. For the CDR3, the DNA is TGCGCCAGCAGCCCCTTTGGGACTAGCGGTCTAGAGCAGTACTTC. This gives the protein CASSPFGTSGLEQYF. Supplemented by reference TRBV5-1 and TRBJ2-7, the full variable domain reads KAGVTQTPRYLIKTRGQQVTLSCSPISGHRSVSWYQQTPGQGLQFLFEYFSETQRNKGNFPGRFSGRQFSNSRSEMNVSTLELGDSALYLCASSPFGTSGLEQYFGPGTRLTVT.

A single count supports this clone. The rearrangement joins TRBV25-1 to TRBJ1-2; D ambiguous. From germline, CDR1 is MGHDK and CDR2 SYGVNS. The length of the CDR3 is 17 residues. The V end was cut by 1 base, the J end by 3 bases, with 18 bases between. The CDR3 sequence: CASSESSYPGIDYGYTF. Written as DNA, the CDR3 is TGTGCCAGCAGTGAATCATCTTATCCCGGGATCGACTATGGCTACACCTTC.

This chain links TRBV9 with TRBJ2-3; no reliable D call. CDR3 size: 14 residues. Germline values: CDR1 SGDLS, CDR2 YYNGEE. V shed 2 bases and J shed 2 bases, with 9 bases lying between them. This chain's CDR3 is CASSVGRPTDTQYF. The CDR3 bases are TGTGCCAGCAGCGTGGGCAGACCCACAGATACGCAGTATTTT.